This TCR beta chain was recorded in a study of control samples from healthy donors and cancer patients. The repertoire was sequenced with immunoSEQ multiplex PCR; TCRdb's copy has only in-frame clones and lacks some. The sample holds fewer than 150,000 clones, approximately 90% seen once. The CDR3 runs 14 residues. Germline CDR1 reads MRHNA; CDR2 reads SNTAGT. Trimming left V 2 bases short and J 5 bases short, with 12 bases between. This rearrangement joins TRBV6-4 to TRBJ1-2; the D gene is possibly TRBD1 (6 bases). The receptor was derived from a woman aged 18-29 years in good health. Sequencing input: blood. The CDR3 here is CASSDQSGQYGYTF. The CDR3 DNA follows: TGTGCCAGCAGTGACCAAAGCGGACAGTATGGCTACACCTTC.